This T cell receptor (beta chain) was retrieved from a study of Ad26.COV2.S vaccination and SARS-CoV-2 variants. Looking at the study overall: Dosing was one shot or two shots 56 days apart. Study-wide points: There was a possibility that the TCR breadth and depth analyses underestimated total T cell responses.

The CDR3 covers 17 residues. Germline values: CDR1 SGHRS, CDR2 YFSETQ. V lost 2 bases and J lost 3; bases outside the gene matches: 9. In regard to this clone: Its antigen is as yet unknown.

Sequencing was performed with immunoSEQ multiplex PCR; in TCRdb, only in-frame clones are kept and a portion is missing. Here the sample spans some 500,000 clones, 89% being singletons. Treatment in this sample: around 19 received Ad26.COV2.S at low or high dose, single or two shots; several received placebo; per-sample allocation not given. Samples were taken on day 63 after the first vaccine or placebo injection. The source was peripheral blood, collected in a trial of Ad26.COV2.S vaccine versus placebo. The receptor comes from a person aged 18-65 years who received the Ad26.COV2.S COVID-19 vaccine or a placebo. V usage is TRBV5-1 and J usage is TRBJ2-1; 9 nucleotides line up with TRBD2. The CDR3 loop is CASSLLGRREGYNEQFF. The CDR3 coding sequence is TGCGCCAGCAGCTTACTGGGTAGGCGGGAGGGCTACAATGAGCAGTTCTTC.